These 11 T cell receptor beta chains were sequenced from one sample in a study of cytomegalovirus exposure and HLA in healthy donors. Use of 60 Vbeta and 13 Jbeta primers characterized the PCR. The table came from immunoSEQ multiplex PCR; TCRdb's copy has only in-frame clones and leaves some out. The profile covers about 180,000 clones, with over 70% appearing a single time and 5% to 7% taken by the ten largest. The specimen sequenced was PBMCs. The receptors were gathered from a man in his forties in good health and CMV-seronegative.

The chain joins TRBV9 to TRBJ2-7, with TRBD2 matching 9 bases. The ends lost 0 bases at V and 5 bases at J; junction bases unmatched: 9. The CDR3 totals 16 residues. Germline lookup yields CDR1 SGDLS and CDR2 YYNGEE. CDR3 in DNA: TGTGCCAGCAGCGTAGTTGCGGGAGGGCCGATGGACGAGCAGTACTTC. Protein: CASSVVAGGPMDEQYF.

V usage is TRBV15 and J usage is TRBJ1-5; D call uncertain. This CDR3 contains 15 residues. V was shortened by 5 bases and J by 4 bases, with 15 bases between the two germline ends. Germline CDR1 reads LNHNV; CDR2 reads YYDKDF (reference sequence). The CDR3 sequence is CATSGQLGKNQPQHF. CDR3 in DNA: TGTGCCACCAGCGGCCAACTCGGGAAAAATCAGCCCCAGCATTTT. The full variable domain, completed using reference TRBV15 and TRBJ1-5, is DAMVIQNPRYQVTQFGKPVTLSCSQTLNHNVMYWYQQKSSQAPKLLFHYYDKDFNNEADTPDNFQSRRPNTSFCFLDIRSPGLGDTAMYLCATSGQLGKNQPQHFGDGTRLSIL.

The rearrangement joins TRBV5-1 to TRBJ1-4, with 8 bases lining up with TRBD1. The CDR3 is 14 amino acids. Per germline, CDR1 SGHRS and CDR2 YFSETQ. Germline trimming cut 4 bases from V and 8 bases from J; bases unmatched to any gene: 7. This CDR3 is CASSPGQGEEKLFF. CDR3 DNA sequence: TGCGCCAGCAGCCCTGGACAGGGAGAGGAAAAACTGTTTTTT. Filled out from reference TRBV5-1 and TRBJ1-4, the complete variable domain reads KAGVTQTPRYLIKTRGQQVTLSCSPISGHRSVSWYQQTPGQGLQFLFEYFSETQRNKGNFPGRFSGRQFSNSRSEMNVSTLELGDSALYLCASSPGQGEEKLFFGSGTQLSVL.

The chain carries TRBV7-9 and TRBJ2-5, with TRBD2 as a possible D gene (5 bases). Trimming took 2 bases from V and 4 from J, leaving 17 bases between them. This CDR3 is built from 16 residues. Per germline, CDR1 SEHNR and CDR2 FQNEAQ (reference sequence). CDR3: CASSLSMGGGRETQYF. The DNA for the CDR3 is TGTGCCAGCAGCTTATCCATGGGCGGAGGACGAGAGACCCAGTACTTC.

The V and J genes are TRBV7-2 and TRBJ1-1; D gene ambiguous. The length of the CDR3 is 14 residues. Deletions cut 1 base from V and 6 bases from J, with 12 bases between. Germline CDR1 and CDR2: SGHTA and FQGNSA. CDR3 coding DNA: TGTGCCAGCAGCTTAGTTGGCCAGTCCGCTGAAGCTTTCTTT. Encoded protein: CASSLVGQSAEAFF.

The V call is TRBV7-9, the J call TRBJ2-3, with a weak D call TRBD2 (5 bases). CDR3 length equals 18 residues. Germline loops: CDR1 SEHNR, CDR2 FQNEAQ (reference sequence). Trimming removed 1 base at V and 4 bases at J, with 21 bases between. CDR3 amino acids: CASSLDGRAAADADTQYF. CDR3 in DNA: TGTGCCAGCAGCTTAGATGGCCGAGCGGCAGCGGACGCAGATACGCAGTATTTT.

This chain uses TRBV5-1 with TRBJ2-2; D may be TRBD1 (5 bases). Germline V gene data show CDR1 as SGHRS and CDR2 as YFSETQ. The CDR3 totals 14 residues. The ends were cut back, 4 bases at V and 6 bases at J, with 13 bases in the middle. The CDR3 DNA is TGCGCCAGCAGCATGGACACATTCTCCGGGGAGCTGTTTTTT. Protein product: CASSMDTFSGELFF.

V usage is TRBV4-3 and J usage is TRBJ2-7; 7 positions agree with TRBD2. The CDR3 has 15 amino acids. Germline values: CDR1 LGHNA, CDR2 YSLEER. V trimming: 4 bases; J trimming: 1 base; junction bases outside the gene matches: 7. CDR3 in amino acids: CASSRETGGSYEQYF. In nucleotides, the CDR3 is TGCGCCAGCAGCCGCGAGACGGGAGGTTCCTACGAGCAGTACTTC.

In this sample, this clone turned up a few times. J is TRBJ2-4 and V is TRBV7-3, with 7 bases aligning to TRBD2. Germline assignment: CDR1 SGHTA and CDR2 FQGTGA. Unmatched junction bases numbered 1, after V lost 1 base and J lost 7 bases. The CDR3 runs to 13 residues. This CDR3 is CASSLREGNIQYF. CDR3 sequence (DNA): TGTGCCAGCAGCTTAAGGGAGGGGAACATTCAGTACTTC.

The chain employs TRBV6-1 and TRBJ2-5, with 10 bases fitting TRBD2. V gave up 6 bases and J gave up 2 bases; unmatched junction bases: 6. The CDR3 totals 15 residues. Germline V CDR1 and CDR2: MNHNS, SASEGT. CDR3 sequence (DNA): TGTGCCAGCAGACCTAGCGGGAGTAGGCAAGAGACCCAGTACTTC. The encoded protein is CASRPSGSRQETQYF.

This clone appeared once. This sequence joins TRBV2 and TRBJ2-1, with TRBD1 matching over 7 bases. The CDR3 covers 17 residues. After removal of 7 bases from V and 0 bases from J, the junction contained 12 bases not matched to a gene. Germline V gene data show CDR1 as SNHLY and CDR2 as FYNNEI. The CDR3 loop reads CASTYEGGQSSYNEQFF. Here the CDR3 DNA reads TGTGCCAGCACCTACGAAGGGGGACAGAGCTCCTACAATGAGCAGTTCTTC.